One T cell receptor beta chain is described in this entry. Its antigen is not yet known. Base qualities are not recorded, but no much larger clone differs from it by a single base. These data come from a study of identical twins (dated by TCRdb to the mid-2010s). For context, the study as a whole: To test whether fetal clonotypes persist, this study deep-sequenced TCR alpha and beta repertoires from monozygotic twins, from unrelated adults of various ages, and from cord blood. Replicate twin experiments were performed at different times using different library preparation protocols to rule out contamination.

To prepare the library, 5' RACE was applied. Sequencing was performed on an Illumina HiSeq 2000. Template switching introduced a universal primer binding site; the final cDNA contained a unique molecular identifier, enabling accurate counting of TCR cDNA molecules. First-strand cDNA for TCR alpha and beta chains was synthesized from specific primers in the conserved constant-segment region. To control for contamination, every cDNA library carried two barcodes: a SMART-Mk sample barcode plus Illumina barcodes. TruSeq adapter sequences and Illumina sample barcodes were added in two successive PCR steps. TCR alpha and beta cDNA libraries were sequenced on the Illumina HiSeq platform with custom primers. In the paper's pipeline: MiGEC was used to process raw reads and extract unique molecular identifiers, and MiXCR was used to find CDR3 positions. Recombination models were inferred per individual with the repgenHMM and IGoR tools using an EM algorithm. The analysis of shared clonotypes was done with the tcR package in R, with sharing normalized by the product of cloneset sizes. To study raw recombination without the effects of thymic and clonal selection, out-of-frame nonproductive sequences were analyzed. TCRdb reprocessed the public reads (quality trimming at Q25 with fastp, clone calling with MiXCR) and kept in-frame beta chains. Each entry is one CDR3 protein sequence, shown with its most common DNA and genes. These V and J calls are TCRdb output, not the study's own analysis. This sample has nearly 250,000 distinct CDR3 sequences in its table, and approximately 7% of those were observed once. The ten largest clones capture about 3.6% of the sample.

There are 13 amino acids in the CDR3, from cysteine to phenylalanine inclusive. The read is trimmed to its CDR3 DNA, 39 bases read in frame from base 1. The V and J ends are trimmed by 10 bases and 6 bases, leaving 18 bases between them. The CDR1 and CDR2 encoded by the germline V gene are MNHGY and SVAAGI. All donors were healthy Caucasians. The twin cohort consisted of three pairs of female monozygotic twins, all aged roughly 18 to 29 years. Using Miltenyi CD45RO+ enrichment and human naive T-cell isolation kits, memory (CD45RO+) and naive T cells were isolated from PBMC. What the work shows at the level of the full study, not this receptor alone: Compared with coincidental sharing between unrelated individuals, an excess of low generation-probability sequences was observed among out-of-frame TCR alpha sequences shared between twins. Conclusions relied on cross-sectional statistical analysis, since the same donors could not be followed over many years. In monozygotic twins, recombination models systematically underestimated out-of-frame TCR alpha sharing, but the models matched the sharing seen between unrelated individuals. The excess sharing between twins in beta out-of-frame sequences was weaker because fewer shared sequences reduced the signal-to-noise ratio. Zero-insertion analyses could be partly confounded by invariant T cells such as MAIT and iNKT, although diverse VJ usage argued against such confounding for most clonotypes. Abundant cord blood beta clonotypes had fewer insertions, young adult naive repertoires showed a similar but weaker trend, and memory repertoires showed no such trend.

The same sample was also used in a study of yellow fever vaccine responses in identical twins. As the second publication notes: According to the authors, in identical twins the way T cells responded to vaccination appeared partly convergent and partly personalized. Focusing on identical twins, the study followed the T cell clones that responded to the vaccine, and did so with precision.

Input material: memory (CD45RO+) T cells sorted from blood. The sample's cell subset or site label, decoded: CD45RO+ enriched T cells. The rearrangement joined TRBV6-9 to TRBJ1-2; possibly the D gene is TRBD1, per 6 matching bases. The receptor was isolated from a young woman in good health. The CDR3 region has the sequence CAMTTGHNNGYTF. DNA sequence: TGTGCCATGACGACAGGTCATAATAATGGCTACACCTTC.